The 6 T cell receptor beta chains in this list originate from one sample, sequenced in a study of T cells in pancreatic ductal adenocarcinoma. Selected pancreatic ductal adenocarcinoma patients had undergone surgery without neoadjuvant therapy. Measured with immunoSEQ multiplex PCR; TCRdb has only the in-frame clones, and not every one. The table has 15,000 to 20,000 clones, roughly 86% seen once. Material for sequencing was PBMCs. All receptors come from a human donor with pancreatic ductal adenocarcinoma.

The chain's CDR3 is CASSPTTGFAFF. CDR3 in DNA: TGTGCCAGCAGCCCGACGACAGGGTTCGCTTTCTTT. The chain is built from TRBV7-2 and TRBJ1-1; TRBD1 matches 7 bases. V shed 5 bases, J shed 11 bases, and the junction held 8 bases outside the gene matches. The germline CDR1 and CDR2 sequences are SGHTA and FQGNSA. CDR3 length equals 12 residues.

The chain uses TRBV7-2 and TRBJ1-6; no reliable D call. The V gene lost 1 base and the J gene lost 9 bases, with 4 bases spanning the gap. Looked up from germline, CDR1 is SGHTA and CDR2 is FQGNSA. The CDR3 covers 12 residues. CDR3 residues: CASSLDFSPLHF. CDR3 nucleotides: TGTGCCAGCAGCTTAGACTTTTCACCCCTCCACTTT.

This CDR3 reads CAWEGQDGTEAFF. CDR3 sequence (DNA): TGTGCCTGGGAGGGACAGGATGGCACTGAAGCTTTCTTT. This chain links TRBV30 with TRBJ1-1, with 8 bases that match TRBD1. This CDR3 has 13 residues. Germline CDR1 GTSNPN, CDR2 SVGIG (reference sequence). V shed 5 bases and J 4 bases; nucleotides not matched to a gene: 6.

V gene TRBV7-9 combines with J gene TRBJ2-7; D gene unclear. The CDR3 runs 12 residues. The V and J ends lost 4 bases and 2 bases respectively, with 6 bases between them. The germline V gene encodes CDR1 SEHNR and CDR2 FQNEAQ (reference sequence). The CDR3 spells CASSSRTYEQYF. Written as DNA, the CDR3 is TGTGCCAGCAGCTCGCGCACCTACGAGCAGTACTTC. The whole variable domain, filled in from reference TRBV7-9 and TRBJ2-7, reads DTGVSQNPRHKITKRGQNVTFRCDPISEHNRLYWYRQTLGQGPEFLTYFQNEAQLEKSRLLSDRFSAERPKGSFSTLEIQRTEQGDSAMYLCASSSRTYEQYFGPGTRLTVT.

The chain combines TRBV11-1 with TRBJ2-5; 9 bases align to TRBD2. The germline CDR1 and CDR2 sequences are SGHAT and FQDESV (reference sequence). Trimming at V came to 5 bases and at J to 5 bases, leaving 6 bases not matched to a gene. The CDR3 loop spans 14 amino acids. CDR3 sequence: CASSRTSAGETQYF. CDR3 bases: TGTGCCAGCAGCCGGACTAGCGCGGGGGAGACCCAGTACTTC.

The rearrangement uses TRBV6-5 and TRBJ1-1, with TRBD1 as a possible D gene (5 bases). The CDR3 has 13 amino acids. Trimming removed 6 bases from V and 8 bases from J, with 16 bases in between. Germline-derived CDR1 and CDR2 are MNHEY and SVGAGI. The CDR3 DNA sequence: TGTGCCAGCAGCCCAAACCCCGGGGGAGAAGCTTTCTTT. It encodes CASSPNPGGEAFF.